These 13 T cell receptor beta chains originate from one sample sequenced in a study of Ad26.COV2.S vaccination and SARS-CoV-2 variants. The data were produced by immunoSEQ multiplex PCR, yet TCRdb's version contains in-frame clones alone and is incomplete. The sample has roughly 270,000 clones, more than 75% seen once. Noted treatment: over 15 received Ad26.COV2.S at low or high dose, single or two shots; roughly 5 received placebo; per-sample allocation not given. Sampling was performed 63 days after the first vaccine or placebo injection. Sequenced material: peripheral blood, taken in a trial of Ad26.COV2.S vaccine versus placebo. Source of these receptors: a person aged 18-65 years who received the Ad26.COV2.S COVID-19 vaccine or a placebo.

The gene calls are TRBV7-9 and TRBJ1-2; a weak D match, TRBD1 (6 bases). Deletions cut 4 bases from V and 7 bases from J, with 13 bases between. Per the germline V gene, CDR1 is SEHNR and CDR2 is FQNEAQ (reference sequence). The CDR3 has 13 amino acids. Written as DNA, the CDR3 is TGTGCCAGCAGCTCCTCGGGGGCCTCTGGCTACACCTTC. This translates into CASSSSGASGYTF.

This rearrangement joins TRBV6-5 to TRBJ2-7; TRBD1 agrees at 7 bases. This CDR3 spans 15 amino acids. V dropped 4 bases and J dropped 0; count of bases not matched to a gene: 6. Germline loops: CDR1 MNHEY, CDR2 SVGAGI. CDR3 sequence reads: CASSSTGTVSYEQYF. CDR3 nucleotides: TGTGCCAGCAGTTCTACCGGGACAGTCTCCTACGAGCAGTACTTC.

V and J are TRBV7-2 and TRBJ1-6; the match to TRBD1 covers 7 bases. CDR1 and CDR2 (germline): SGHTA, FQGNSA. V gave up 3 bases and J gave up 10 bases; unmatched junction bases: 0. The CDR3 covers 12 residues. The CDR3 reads CASSLTGSPLHF. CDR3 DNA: TGTGCCAGCAGCTTGACAGGGTCACCCCTCCACTTT.

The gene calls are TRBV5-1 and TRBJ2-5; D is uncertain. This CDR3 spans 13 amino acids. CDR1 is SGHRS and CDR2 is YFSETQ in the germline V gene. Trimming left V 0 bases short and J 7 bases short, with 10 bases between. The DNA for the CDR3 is TGCGCCAGCAGCTTGGACCCATCCGGGACCCAGTACTTC. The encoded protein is CASSLDPSGTQYF.

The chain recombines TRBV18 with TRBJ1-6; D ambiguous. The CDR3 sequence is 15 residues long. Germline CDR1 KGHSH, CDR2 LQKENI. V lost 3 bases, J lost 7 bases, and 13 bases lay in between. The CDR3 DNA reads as TGTGCCAGCTCACCGCAGTCTACAGTCAATTCACCCCTCCACTTT. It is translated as CASSPQSTVNSPLHF.

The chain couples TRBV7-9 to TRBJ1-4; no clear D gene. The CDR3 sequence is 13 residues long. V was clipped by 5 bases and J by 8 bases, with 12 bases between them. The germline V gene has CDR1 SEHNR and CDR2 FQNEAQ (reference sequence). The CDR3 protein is CASSTHSGEKLFF. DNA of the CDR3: TGTGCCAGCAGCACCCACTCCGGCGAAAAACTGTTTTTT.

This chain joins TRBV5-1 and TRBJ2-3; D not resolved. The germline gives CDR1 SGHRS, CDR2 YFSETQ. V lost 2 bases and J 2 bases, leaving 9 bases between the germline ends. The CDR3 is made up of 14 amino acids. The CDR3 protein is CASSFRDFTDTQYF. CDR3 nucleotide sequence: TGCGCCAGCAGCTTCCGTGACTTCACAGATACGCAGTATTTT.

The CDR3 coding sequence is TGTGCCAGCAGTTACTCGACGGGAGCTAACTATGGCTACACCTTC. Translated: CASSYSTGANYGYTF. This chain links TRBV6-5 with TRBJ1-2; D ambiguous. CDR3 length equals 15 residues. The germline V gene encodes CDR1 MNHEY and CDR2 SVGAGI. V was cut by 0 bases and J by 0 bases, with 8 bases left in between.

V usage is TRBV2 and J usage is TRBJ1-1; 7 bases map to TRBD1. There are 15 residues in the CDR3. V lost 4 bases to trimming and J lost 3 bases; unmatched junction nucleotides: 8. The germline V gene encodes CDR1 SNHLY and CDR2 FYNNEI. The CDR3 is CASSGQGRVHTEAFF. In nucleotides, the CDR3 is TGTGCCAGCAGTGGACAGGGTAGAGTTCACACTGAAGCTTTCTTT.

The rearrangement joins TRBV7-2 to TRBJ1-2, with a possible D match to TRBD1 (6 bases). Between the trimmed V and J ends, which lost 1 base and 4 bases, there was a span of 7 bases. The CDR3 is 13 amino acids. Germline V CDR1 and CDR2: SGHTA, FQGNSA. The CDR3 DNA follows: TGTGCCAGCAGCTTAGAACAGGGCTATGGCTACACCTTC. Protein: CASSLEQGYGYTF.

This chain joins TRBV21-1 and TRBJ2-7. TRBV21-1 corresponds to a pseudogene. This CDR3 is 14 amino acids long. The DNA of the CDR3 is TGTGCCAGCAGCAAAGAAGGACGCCCTGACGAGCAGTACTTC. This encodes CASSKEGRPDEQYF.

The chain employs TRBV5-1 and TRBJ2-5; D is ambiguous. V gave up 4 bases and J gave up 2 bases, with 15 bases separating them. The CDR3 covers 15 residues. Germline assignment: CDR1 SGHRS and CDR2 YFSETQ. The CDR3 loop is CASSLPPGSQETQYF. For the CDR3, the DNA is TGCGCCAGCAGCCTACCCCCAGGAAGTCAAGAGACCCAGTACTTC.

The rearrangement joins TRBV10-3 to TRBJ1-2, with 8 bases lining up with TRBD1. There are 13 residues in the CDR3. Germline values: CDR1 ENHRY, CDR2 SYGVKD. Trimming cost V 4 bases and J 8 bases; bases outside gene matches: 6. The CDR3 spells CAISAGQGGGYTF. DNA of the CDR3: TGTGCCATCAGTGCCGGACAGGGAGGCGGCTACACCTTC.